This TCR beta chain was sequenced during a study of control samples from healthy donors and cancer patients. CDR1 KGHSH and CDR2 LQKENI come from the germline V gene. Deletions cut 0 bases from V and 1 base from J, with 6 bases between. The CDR3 spans 14 residues. This clone was counted a single time. The data were produced by immunoSEQ multiplex PCR, yet TCRdb's version contains in-frame clones alone and is incomplete. In the table there are 100,000 or so clones, around 87% of which are singletons. The source material was blood. This receptor was taken from a woman between 50 and 59 years old in good health. The chain combines TRBV18 with TRBJ1-1, with no clear D. The CDR3 nucleotides are TGTGCCAGCTCACCACCGATTCCGAACACTGAAGCTTTCTTT. Residues: CASSPPIPNTEAFF. The complete variable domain, with remaining parts taken from reference TRBV18 and TRBJ1-1, reads NAGVMQNPRHLVRRRGQEARLRCSPMKGHSHVYWYRQLPEEGLKFMVYLQKENIIDESGMPKERFSAEFPKEGPSILRIQQVVRGDSAAYFCASSPPIPNTEAFFGQGTRLTVV.